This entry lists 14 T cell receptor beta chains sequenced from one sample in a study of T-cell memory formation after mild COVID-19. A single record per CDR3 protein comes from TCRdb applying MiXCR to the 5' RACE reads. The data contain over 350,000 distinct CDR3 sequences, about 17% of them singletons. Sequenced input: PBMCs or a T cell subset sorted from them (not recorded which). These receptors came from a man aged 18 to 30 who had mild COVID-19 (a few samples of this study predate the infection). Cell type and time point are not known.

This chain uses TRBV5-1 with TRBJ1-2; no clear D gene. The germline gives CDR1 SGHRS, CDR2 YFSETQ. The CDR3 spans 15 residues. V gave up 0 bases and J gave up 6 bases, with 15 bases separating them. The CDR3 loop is CASSLGSSPGDGYTF. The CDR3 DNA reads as TGCGCCAGCAGCTTGGGTAGCAGCCCCGGAGATGGCTACACCTTC.

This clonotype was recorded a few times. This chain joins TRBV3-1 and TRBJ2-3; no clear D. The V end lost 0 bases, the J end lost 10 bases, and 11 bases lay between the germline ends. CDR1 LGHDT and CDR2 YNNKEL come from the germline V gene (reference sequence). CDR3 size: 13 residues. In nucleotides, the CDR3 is TGTGCCAGCAGCCAAGACACCCTGGGTGCGCAGTATTTT. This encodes CASSQDTLGAQYF.

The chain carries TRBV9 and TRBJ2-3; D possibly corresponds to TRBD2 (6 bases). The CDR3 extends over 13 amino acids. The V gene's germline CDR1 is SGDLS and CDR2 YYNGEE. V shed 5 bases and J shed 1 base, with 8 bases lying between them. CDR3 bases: TGTGCCAGCAGTCGGGAGCGCACAGATACGCAGTATTTT. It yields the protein CASSRERTDTQYF.

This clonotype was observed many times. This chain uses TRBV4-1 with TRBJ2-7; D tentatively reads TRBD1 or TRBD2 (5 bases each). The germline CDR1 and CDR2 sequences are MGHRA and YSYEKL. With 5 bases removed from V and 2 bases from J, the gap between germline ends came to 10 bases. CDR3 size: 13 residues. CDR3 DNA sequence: TGCGCCAGCAGCTTGGGACCAGCCTACGAGCAGTACGTC. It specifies CASSLGPAYEQYV.

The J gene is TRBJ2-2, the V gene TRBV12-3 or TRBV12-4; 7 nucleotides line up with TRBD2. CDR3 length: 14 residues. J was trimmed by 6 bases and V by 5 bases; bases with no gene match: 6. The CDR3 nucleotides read TGTGCCAGCAGTCCGTGGGGGGGGGCCGGGGAGCTGTTTTTT. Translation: CASSPWGGAGELFF.

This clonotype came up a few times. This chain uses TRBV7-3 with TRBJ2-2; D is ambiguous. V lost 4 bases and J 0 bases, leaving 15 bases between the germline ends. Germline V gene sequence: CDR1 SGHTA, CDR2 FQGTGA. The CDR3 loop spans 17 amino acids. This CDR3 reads CASSSTRADANTGELFF. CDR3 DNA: TGTGCCAGCAGCTCCACCCGGGCCGACGCGAACACCGGGGAGCTGTTTTTT.

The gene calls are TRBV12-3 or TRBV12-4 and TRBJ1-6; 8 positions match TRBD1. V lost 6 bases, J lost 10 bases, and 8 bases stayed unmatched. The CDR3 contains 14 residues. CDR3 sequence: CASSRRDRMSPLHF. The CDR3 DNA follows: TGTGCCAGCAGCCGCCGGGACAGGATGTCACCCCTCCACTTT.

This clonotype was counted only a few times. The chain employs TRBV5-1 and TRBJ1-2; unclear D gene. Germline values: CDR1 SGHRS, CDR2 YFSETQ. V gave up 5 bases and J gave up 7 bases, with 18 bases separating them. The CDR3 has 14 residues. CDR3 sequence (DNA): TGCGCCAGCAGGTCCGAGCTGGGATCTAGTGGCTACACCTTC. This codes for CASRSELGSSGYTF.

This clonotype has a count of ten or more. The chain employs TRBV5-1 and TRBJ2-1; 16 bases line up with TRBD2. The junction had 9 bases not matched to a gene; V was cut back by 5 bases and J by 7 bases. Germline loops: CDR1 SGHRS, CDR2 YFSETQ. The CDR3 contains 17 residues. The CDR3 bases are TGCGCCAGCAGTCACCAAGGGACTAGCGGGGGGGGAAATGAGCAGTTCTTC. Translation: CASSHQGTSGGGNEQFF.

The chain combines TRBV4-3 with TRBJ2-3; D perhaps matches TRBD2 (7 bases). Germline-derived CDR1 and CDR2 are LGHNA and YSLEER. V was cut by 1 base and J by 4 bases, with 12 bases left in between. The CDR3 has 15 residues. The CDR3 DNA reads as TGCGCCAGCAGCCAAGTGGGCGGGGGCGCAGATACGCAGTATTTT. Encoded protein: CASSQVGGGADTQYF.

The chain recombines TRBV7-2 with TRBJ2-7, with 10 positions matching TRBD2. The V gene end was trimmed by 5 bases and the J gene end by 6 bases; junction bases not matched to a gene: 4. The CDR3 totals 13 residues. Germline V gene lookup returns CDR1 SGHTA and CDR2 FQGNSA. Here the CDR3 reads CASSQLAGSEQYF. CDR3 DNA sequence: TGTGCCAGCAGCCAACTAGCGGGGTCCGAGCAGTACTTC.

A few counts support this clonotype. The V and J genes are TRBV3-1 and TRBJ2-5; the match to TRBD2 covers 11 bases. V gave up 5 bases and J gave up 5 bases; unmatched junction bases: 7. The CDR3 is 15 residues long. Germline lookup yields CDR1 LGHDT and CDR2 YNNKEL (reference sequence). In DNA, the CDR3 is TGTGCCAGCAGCAACCCGGGACTAGCGGCCGAGACCCAGTACTTC. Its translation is CASSNPGLAAETQYF.

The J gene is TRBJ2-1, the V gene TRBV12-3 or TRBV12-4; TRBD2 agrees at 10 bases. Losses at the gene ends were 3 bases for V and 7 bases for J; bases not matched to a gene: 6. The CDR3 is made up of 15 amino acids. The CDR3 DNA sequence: TGTGCCAGCAGTTTGTCTAGCGGGAGTCGGAATGAGCAGTTCTTC. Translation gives CASSLSSGSRNEQFF.

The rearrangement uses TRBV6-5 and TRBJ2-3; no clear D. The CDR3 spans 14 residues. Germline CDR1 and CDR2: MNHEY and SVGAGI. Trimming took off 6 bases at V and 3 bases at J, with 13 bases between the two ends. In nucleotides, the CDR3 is TGTGCCAGCAGATTACTCCTAGGTACAGATACGCAGTATTTT. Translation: CASRLLLGTDTQYF.